This TCR beta chain was profiled in a study of cytomegalovirus exposure and HLA in healthy donors. Primers for the PCR totalled 60 Vbeta and 13 Jbeta. The method was immunoSEQ multiplex PCR; TCRdb's version includes in-frame clones alone and lacks a portion of them. The repertoire holds about 230,000 clones, with around 83% as singletons. With 3 bases clipped from V and 2 bases from J, the junction kept 1 base outside the gene matches. The CDR3 covers 15 residues. The V gene's germline CDR1 is KGHSH and CDR2 LQKENI. Sequencing used PBMCs. V and J are TRBV18 and TRBJ2-1; 10 nucleotides agree with TRBD2. The clonotype originates from a girl aged 2-15 years in good health and CMV-seronegative. CDR3 in amino acids: CASSPLAGAYNEQFF. The CDR3 nucleotides read TGTGCCAGCTCACCGCTAGCGGGGGCCTACAATGAGCAGTTCTTC. Variable domain in full (rest from reference TRBV18 and TRBJ2-1): NAGVMQNPRHLVRRRGQEARLRCSPMKGHSHVYWYRQLPEEGLKFMVYLQKENIIDESGMPKERFSAEFPKEGPSILRIQQVVRGDSAAYFCASSPLAGAYNEQFFGPGTRLTVL.